A selection of T cell receptor beta chains follows, all from one sample in a study of technical replicates of blood from four donors. This table comes from immunoSEQ multiplex PCR, and its TCRdb copy is limited to in-frame clones, with some not included. The sample comprises about 70,000 clones, just under 97% of which are singletons, and 0.2% to 0.25% rests with the top ten. What was sequenced was T cells isolated from PBMCs. The origin of the receptors is a human donor in good health. The CDR3 runs from the conserved cysteine through the conserved F or W. Each record gives: clone size, J gene, CDR3 length, D gene, V gene, CDR3 DNA, CDR3 protein. The D gene is left open where the match is weak. Size is omitted from some rows. Given values are once, few, many or a class for expanded clones.

once TRBJ1-1 13 TRBD1 TRBV11-2 TGTGCCAGCCAACTTGACAGGGACACTGAAGCTTTCTTT CASQLDRDTEAFF
NA TRBJ1-1 16 TRBD1 TRBV14 TGTGCCAGCAGCCAAATTACCGGACAGGGGTACACTGAAGCTTTCTTT CASSQITGQGYTEAFF
NA TRBJ2-7 16 TRBD2 TRBV7-9 TGTGCCAGCACCCAGTCAGACGGGAGGGCCTTCTACGAGCAGTACTTC CASTQSDGRAFYEQYF
NA TRBJ2-5 18 TRBD2 TRBV10-3 TGTGCCATCAGTGAGTCTCCGGGACTAGCGGGACGGCAAGAGACCCAGTACTTC CAISESPGLAGRQETQYF
NA TRBJ1-3 16 NA TRBV5-4 TGTGCCAGCAGCTTGGATCGTGCGGGCTCTGGAAACACCATATATTTT CASSLDRAGSGNTIYF
NA TRBJ2-3 13 TRBD1 TRBV5-4 TGTGCCAGCAGGTACAGGGACAGCGATACGCAGTATTTT CASRYRDSDTQYF
NA TRBJ2-2 13 NA TRBV4-1 TGCGCCAGCAGTCTAGGGGCGACCGGGGAGCTGTTTTTT CASSLGATGELFF
NA TRBJ2-1 15 TRBD2 TRBV28 TGTGCCAGCAGTCGAGCGGGAGGTGCCTACAATGAGCAGTTCTTC CASSRAGGAYNEQFF
NA TRBJ2-1 14 NA TRBV10-1 TGCGCCAGCAGTGAATTTGGGCACTACAATGAGCAGTTCTTC CASSEFGHYNEQFF
NA TRBJ2-1 13 NA TRBV10-1 TGCGCCAGCAGTGTATCCAGGGTCTCTGAGCAGTTCTTC CASSVSRVSEQFF
NA TRBJ2-7 11 NA TRBV5-6 TGTGCCAGCAGCTCTACCTACGAGCAGTACTTC CASSSTYEQYF
NA TRBJ1-1 14 NA TRBV2 TGTGCCAGCAGTGACCCGGGACAGAACACTGAAGCTTTCTTT CASSDPGQNTEAFF
once TRBJ2-2 16 NA TRBV5-8 TGTGCCAGCAGCTTGGACAGGGAAATTAACACCGGGGAGCTGTTTTTT CASSLDREINTGELFF
NA TRBJ2-5 14 TRBD1 TRBV29-1 TGCAGCGTTGAGGGATATACAGGGGTTGGGACCCAGTACTTC CSVEGYTGVGTQYF
NA TRBJ1-1 13 NA TRBV19 TGTGCCACCGGGTTAGGGGTGTACACTGAAGCTTTCTTT CATGLGVYTEAFF
NA TRBJ1-6 16 NA TRBV28 TGTGCCAGCAGTCCCGTGGGGCGCTCCTATAATTCACCCCTCCACTTT CASSPVGRSYNSPLHF
NA TRBJ2-7 15 TRBD1 TRBV28 TGTGCCAGCAGTCCCCCCCTCTCGGACAGGAACGGAGGGTACTTC CASSPPLSDRNGGYF
NA TRBJ2-1 13 NA TRBV10-1 TGCGCCAGCAGTGAGTCGTGGGGCGGTGAGCAGTTCTTC CASSESWGGEQFF
NA TRBJ2-5 13 TRBD2 TRBV29-1 TGCAGCGTTCCAGCGGGAGGAGGGGAGACCCAGTACTTC CSVPAGGGETQYF
NA TRBJ1-2 14 NA TRBV28 TGTGCCAGCACCAACTTCAGGGGTGACTATGGCTACACCTTC CASTNFRGDYGYTF
NA TRBJ2-1 13 NA TRBV7-6 TGTGCCAGCAGCTTAGGGACTAAGTATGAGCAGTTCTTC CASSLGTKYEQFF
NA TRBJ1-6 13 NA TRBV29-1 TGCGGGGGGGGGACCTCCCATAGATCACCCCTCCACTTT CGGGTSHRSPLHF